This T cell receptor (beta chain) was sequenced during a study of shared clonotypes between healthy human individuals. The germline gives CDR1 LGHNT, CDR2 FRNRAP. Trimming took 6 bases from V and 4 from J, leaving 12 bases between them. The CDR3 runs to 13 residues. Method: immunoSEQ multiplex PCR; TCRdb's copy keeps in-frame clones and lacks some. The repertoire holds around 700,000 clones, about 74% seen once, with over 1.5% in the top ten. The TCR originated in a woman in her twenties or thirties in good health. The chain links TRBV12-5 to TRBJ1-2; no clear D. Material: memory CD4+ T cells sorted from blood. Subset of the sample: CD45RA-negative fraction. DNA of the CDR3: TGTGCTAGTGGACTCGACATTGGCTATGGCTACACCTTC. Translation: CASGLDIGYGYTF.